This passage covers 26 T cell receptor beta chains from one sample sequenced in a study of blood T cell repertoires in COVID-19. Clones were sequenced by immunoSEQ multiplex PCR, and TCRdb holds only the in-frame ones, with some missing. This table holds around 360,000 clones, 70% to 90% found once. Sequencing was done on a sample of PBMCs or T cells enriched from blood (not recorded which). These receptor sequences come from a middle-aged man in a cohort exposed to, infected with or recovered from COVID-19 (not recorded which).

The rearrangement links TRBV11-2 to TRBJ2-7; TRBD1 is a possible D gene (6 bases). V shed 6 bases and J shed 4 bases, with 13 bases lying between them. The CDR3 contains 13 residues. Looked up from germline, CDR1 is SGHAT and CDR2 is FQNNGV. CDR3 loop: CASRVTGFYEQYF. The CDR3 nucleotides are TGTGCCAGCAGGGTTACAGGGTTTTACGAGCAGTACTTC.

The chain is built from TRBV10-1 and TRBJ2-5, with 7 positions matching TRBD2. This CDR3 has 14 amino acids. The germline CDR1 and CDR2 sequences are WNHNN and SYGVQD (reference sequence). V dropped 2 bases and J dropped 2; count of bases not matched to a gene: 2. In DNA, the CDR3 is TGCGCCAGCAGTGAGCTAGCGGCACAAGAGACCCAGTACTTC. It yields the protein CASSELAAQETQYF.

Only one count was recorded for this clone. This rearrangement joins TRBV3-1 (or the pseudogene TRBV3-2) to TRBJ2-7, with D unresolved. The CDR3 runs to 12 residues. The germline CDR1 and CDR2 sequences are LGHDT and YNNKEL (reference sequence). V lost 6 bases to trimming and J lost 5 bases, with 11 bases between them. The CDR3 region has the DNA TGTGCCAGCAGTCTAGGAAGTAACGAGCAGTACTTC. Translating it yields CASSLGSNEQYF.

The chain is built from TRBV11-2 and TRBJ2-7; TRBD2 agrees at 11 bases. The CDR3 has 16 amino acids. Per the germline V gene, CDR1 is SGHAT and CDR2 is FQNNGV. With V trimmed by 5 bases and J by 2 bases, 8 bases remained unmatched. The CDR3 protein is CASSPPGTSGTYEQYF. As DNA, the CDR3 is TGTGCCAGCAGCCCGCCCGGGACTAGCGGAACCTACGAGCAGTACTTC.

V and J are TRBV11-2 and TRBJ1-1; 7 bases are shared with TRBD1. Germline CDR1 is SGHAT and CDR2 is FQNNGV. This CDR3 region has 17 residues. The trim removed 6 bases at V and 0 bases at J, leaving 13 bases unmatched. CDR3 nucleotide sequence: TGTGCCAGCAGAGATCTCGCGGGACAGCGGATGAACACTGAAGCTTTCTTT. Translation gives CASRDLAGQRMNTEAFF. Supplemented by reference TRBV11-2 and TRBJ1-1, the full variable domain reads EAGVAQSPRYKIIEKRQSVAFWCNPISGHATLYWYQQILGQGPKLLIQFQNNGVVDDSQLPKDRFSAERLKGVDSTLKIQPAKLEDSAVYLCASRDLAGQRMNTEAFFGQGTRLTVV.

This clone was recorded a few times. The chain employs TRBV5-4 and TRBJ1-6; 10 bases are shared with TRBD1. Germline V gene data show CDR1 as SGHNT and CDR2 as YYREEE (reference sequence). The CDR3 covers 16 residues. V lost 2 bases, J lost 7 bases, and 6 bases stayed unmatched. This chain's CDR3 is CASSFGQGVPNSPLHF. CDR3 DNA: TGTGCCAGCAGCTTCGGACAGGGGGTTCCCAATTCACCCCTCCACTTT.

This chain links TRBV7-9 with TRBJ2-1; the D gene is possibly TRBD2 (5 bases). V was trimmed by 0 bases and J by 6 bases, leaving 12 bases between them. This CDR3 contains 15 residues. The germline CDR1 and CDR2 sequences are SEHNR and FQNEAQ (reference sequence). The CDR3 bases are TGTGCCAGCAGCTTAGCGGGAGCGCCTTTCAATGAGCAGTTCTTC. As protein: CASSLAGAPFNEQFF.

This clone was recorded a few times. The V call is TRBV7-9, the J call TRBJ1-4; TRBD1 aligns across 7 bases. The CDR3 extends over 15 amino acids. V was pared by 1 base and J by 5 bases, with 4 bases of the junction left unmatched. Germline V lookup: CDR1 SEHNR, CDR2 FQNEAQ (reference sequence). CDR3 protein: CASSLGGTVNEKLFF. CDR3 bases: TGTGCCAGCAGCTTAGGAGGGACAGTCAATGAAAAACTGTTTTTT.

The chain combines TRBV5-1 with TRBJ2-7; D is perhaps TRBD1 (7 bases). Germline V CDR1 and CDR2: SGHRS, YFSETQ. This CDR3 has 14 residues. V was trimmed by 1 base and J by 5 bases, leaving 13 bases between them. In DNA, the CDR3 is TGCGCCAGCAGCTTGTCAGGGGGAGGCCACGAGCAGTACTTC. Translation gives CASSLSGGGHEQYF.

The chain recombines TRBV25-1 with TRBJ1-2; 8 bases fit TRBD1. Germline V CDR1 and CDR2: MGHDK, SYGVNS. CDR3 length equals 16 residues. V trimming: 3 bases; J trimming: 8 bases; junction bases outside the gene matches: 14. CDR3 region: CASSDSGRGRLMGYTF. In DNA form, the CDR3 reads TGTGCCAGCAGTGATTCGGGCAGGGGGCGGCTGATGGGCTACACCTTC.

The CDR3 nucleotides read TGCGCCAGCAGCTTAGAGGACAGCTACGAGCAGTACTTC. Translated: CASSLEDSYEQYF. V gene TRBV5-1 combines with J gene TRBJ2-7, with TRBD1 as a possible D gene (6 bases). The CDR3 is 13 residues long. CDR1 and CDR2 from the germline V gene are SGHRS and YFSETQ. V was cut by 2 bases and J by 3 bases, with 9 bases left in between. The full variable domain, completed using reference TRBV5-1 and TRBJ2-7, is KAGVTQTPRYLIKTRGQQVTLSCSPISGHRSVSWYQQTPGQGLQFLFEYFSETQRNKGNFPGRFSGRQFSNSRSEMNVSTLELGDSALYLCASSLEDSYEQYFGPGTRLTVT.

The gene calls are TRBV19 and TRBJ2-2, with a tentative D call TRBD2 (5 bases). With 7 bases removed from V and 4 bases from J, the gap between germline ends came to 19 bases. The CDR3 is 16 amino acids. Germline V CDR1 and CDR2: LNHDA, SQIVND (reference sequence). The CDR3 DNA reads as TGTGCCAGTATAGGACCGACGGGGAGCGTCACCGGGGAGCTGTTTTTT. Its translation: CASIGPTGSVTGELFF.

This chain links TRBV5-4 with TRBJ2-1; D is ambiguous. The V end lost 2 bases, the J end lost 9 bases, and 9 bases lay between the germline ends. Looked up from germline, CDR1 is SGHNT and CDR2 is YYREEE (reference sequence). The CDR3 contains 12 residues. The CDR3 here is CASSLALGEQFF. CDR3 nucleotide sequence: TGTGCCAGCAGCTTAGCGCTAGGTGAGCAGTTCTTC.

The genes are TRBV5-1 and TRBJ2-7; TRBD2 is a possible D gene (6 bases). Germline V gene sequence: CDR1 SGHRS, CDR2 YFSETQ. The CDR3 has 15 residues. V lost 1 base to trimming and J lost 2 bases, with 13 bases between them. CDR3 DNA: TGCGCCAGCAGCTTGTTTCCGTCGGGGGCCTACGAGCAGTACTTC. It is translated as CASSLFPSGAYEQYF.

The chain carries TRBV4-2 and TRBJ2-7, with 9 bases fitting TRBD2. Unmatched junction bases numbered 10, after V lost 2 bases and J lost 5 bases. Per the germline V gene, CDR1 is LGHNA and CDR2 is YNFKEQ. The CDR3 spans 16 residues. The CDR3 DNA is TGTGCCAGCAGCCAACGGGGCGGGAGGGTTCTTGACGAGCAGTACTTC. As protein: CASSQRGGRVLDEQYF.

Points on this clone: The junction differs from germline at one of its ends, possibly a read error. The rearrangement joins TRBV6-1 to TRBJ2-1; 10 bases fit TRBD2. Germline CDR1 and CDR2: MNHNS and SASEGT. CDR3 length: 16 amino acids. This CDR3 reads CASSDRSSGSYSEQFF. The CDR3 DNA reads TGTGCCAGCAGTGATAGGTCTAGCGGGAGTTACAGTGAGCAGTTCTTC.

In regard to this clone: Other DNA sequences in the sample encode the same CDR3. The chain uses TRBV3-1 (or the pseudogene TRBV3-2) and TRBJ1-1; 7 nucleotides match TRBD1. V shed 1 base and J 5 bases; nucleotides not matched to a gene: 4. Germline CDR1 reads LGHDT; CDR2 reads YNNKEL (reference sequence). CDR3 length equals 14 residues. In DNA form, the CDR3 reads TGTGCCAGCAGCCAAGGACAGGGTAGTACTGAAGCTTTCTTT. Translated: CASSQGQGSTEAFF.

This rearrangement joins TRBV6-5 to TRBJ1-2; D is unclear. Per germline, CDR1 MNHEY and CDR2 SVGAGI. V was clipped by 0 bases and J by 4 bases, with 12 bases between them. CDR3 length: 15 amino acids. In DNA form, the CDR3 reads TGTGCCAGCAGTTACTCGGGTGCGGGAGGCTATGGCTACACCTTC. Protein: CASSYSGAGGYGYTF.

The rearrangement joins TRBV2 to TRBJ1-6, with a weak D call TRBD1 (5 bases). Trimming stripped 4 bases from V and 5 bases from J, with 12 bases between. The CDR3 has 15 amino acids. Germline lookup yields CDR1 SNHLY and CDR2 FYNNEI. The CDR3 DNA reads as TGTGCCAGCAGTGGTACCGGGACTAATAATTCACCCCTCCACTTT. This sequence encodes CASSGTGTNNSPLHF.

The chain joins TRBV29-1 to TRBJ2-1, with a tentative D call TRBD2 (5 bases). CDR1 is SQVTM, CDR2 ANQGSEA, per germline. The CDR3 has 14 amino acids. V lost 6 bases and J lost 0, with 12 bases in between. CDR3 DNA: TGCAGCGTAAGAATCGGGGACTCCTACAATGAGCAGTTCTTC. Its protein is CSVRIGDSYNEQFF.

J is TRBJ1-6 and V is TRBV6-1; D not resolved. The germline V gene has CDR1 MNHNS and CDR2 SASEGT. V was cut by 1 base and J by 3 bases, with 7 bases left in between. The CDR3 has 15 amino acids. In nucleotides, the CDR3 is TGTGCCAGCAGTGAAGGCAGATTCTATAATTCACCCCTCCACTTT. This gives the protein CASSEGRFYNSPLHF.

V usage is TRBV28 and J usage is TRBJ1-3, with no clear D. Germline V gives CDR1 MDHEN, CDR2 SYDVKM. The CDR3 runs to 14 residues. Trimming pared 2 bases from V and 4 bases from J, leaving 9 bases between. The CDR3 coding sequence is TGTGCCAGCAGTTTAGTCGCGGGCGGAAACACCATATATTTT. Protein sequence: CASSLVAGGNTIYF. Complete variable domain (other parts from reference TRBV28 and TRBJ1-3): DVKVTQSSRYLVKRTGEKVFLECVQDMDHENMFWYRQDPGLGLRLIYFSYDVKMKEKGDIPEGYSVSREKKERFSLILESASTNQTSMYLCASSLVAGGNTIYFGEGSWLTVV.

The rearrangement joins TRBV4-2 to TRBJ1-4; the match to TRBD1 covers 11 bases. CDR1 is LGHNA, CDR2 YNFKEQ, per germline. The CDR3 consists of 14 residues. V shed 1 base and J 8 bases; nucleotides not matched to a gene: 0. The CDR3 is CASSQGTGGEKLFF. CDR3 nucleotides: TGTGCCAGCAGCCAAGGGACAGGGGGCGAAAAACTGTTTTTT.

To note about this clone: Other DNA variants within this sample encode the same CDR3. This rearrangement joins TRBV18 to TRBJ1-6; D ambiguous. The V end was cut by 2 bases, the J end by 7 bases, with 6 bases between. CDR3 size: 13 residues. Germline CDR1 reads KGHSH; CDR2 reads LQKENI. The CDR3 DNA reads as TGTGCCAGCTCACCAGGGCCGAATTCACCCCTCCACTTT. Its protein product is CASSPGPNSPLHF.

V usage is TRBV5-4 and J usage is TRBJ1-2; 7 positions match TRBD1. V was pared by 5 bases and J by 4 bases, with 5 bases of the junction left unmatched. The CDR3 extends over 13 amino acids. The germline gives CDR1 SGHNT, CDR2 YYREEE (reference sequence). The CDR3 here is CASRHRGGYGYTF. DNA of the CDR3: TGTGCCAGCAGGCACAGGGGCGGCTATGGCTACACCTTC.

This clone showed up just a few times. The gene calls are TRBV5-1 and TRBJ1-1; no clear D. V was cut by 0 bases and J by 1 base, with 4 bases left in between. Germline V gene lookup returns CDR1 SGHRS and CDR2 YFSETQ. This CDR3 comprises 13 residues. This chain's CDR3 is CASSLGENTEAFF. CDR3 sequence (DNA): TGCGCCAGCAGCTTGGGAGAGAACACTGAAGCTTTCTTT.